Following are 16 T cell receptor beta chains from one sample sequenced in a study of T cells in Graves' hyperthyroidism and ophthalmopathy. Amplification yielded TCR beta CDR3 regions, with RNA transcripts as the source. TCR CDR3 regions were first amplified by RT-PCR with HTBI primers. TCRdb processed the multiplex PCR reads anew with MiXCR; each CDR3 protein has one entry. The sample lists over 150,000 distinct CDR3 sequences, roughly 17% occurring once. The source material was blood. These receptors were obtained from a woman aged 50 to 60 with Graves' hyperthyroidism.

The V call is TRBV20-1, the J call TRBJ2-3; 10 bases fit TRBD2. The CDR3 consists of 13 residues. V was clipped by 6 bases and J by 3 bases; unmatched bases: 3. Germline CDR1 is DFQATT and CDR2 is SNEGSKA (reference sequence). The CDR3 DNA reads TGCAGTGCGTGGGGACTAGCGACAGATACGCAGTATTTT. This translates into CSAWGLATDTQYF.

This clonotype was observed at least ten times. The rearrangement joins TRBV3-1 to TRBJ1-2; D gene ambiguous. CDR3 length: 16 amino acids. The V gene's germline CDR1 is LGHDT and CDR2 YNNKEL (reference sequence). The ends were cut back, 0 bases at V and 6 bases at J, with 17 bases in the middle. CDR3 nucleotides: TGTGCCAGCAGCCAAGATGCACTGAGGAGGGAAGATGGCTACACCTTC. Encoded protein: CASSQDALRREDGYTF.

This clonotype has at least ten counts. CDR3: CSARVPGRADGYTF. The CDR3, as DNA: TGCAGTGCTAGAGTGCCTGGCAGGGCGGATGGCTACACCTTC. The chain has TRBV20-1 and TRBJ1-2, with D tentatively TRBD1 (5 bases). The ends were cut back, 1 base at V and 6 bases at J, with 15 bases in the middle. The CDR3 runs 14 residues. CDR1 and CDR2 from the germline V gene are DFQATT and SNEGSKA (reference sequence).

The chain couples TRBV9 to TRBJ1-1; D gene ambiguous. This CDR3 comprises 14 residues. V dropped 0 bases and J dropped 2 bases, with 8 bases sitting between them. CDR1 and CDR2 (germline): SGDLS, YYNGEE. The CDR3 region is CASSVDLVNTEAFF. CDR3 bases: TGTGCCAGCAGCGTAGATTTGGTTAACACTGAAGCTTTCTTT.

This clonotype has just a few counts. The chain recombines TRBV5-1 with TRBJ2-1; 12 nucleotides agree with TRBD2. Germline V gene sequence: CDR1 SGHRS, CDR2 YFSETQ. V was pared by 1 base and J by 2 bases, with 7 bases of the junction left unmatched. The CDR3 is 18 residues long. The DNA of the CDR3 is TGCGCCAGCAGCTTGTACCCGGGACTAGCGGGTACCTACAATGAGCAGTTCTTC. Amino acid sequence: CASSLYPGLAGTYNEQFF.

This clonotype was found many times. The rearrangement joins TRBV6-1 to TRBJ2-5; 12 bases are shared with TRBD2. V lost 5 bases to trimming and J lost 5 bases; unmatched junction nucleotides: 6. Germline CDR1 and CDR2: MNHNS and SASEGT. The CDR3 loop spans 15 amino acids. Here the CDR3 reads CASSYGTSGLETQYF. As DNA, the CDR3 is TGTGCCAGCAGTTATGGGACTAGCGGGTTGGAGACCCAGTACTTC.

The DNA for the CDR3 is TGTGCCAGCAGTGATCCCAACCGGGACTACAACACCGGGGAGCTGTTTTTT. Residues: CASSDPNRDYNTGELFF. The chain employs TRBV25-1 and TRBJ2-2; TRBD2 agrees at 7 bases. Germline V CDR1 and CDR2: MGHDK, SYGVNS. The V segment lost 3 bases and the J segment 2 bases; nucleotides outside the gene matches: 9. The CDR3 sequence is 17 residues long.

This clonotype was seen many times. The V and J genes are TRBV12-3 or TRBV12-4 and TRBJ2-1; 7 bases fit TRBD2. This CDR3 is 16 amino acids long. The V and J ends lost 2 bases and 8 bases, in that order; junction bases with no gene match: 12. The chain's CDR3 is CASSLRFRGSGDEQFF. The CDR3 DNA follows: TGTGCCAGCAGTTTAAGATTCCGCGGGAGTGGCGATGAGCAGTTCTTC.

The chain's CDR3 is CASTDRDGANYGYTF. The CDR3 region has the DNA TGTGCCAGCACGGACAGGGACGGCGCTAACTATGGCTACACCTTC. V gene TRBV6-1 combines with J gene TRBJ1-2; TRBD1 aligns across 8 bases. The CDR3 totals 15 residues. J lost 0 bases, V lost 7 bases, and 7 bases had no gene match. Germline loops: CDR1 MNHNS, CDR2 SASEGT.

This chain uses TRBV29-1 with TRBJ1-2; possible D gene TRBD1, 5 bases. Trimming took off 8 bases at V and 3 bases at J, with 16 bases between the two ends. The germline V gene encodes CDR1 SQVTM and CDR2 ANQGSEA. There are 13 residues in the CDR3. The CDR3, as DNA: TGCAGCTCTTTTATTGGGGGGGACTATGGCTACACCTTC. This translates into CSSFIGGDYGYTF. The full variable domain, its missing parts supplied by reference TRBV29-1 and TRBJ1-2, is SAVISQKPSRDICQRGTSLTIQCQVDSQVTMMFWYRQQPGQSLTLIATANQGSEATYESGFVIDKFPISRPNLTFSTLTVSNMSPEDSSIYLCSSFIGGDYGYTFGSGTRLTVV.

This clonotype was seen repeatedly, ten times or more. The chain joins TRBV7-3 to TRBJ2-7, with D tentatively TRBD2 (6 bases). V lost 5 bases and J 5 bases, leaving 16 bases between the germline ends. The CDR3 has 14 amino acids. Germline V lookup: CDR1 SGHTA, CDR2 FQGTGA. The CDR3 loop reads CASSEDGSSDEQYF. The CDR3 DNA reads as TGTGCCAGCAGCGAAGACGGGAGCTCAGACGAGCAGTACTTC.

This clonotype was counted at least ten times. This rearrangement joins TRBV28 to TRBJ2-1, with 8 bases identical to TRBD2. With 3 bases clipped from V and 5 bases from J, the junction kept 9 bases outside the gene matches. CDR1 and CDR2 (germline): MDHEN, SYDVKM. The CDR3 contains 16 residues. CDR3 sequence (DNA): TGTGCCAGCAGTTTCCCTCGTAGCGGGGTTGACAATGAGCAGTTCTTC. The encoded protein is CASSFPRSGVDNEQFF.

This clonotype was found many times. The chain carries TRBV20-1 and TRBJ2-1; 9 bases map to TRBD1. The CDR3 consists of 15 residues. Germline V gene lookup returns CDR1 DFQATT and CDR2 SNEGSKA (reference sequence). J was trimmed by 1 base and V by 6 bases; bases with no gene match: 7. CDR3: CSAALGTGSYNEQFF. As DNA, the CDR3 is TGCAGTGCAGCTTTAGGGACAGGGTCCTACAATGAGCAGTTCTTC.

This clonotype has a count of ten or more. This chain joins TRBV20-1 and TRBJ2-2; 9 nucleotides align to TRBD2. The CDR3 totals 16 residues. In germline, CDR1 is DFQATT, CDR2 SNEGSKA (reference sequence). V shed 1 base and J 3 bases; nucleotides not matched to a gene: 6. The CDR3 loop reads CSARGLAGSYTGELFF. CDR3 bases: TGCAGTGCTAGAGGTCTAGCGGGATCTTACACCGGGGAGCTGTTTTTT.

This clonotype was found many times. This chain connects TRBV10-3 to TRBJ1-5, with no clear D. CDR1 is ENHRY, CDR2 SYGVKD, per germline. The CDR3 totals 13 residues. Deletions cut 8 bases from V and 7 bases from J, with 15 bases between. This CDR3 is CAIRPSVGQPQHF. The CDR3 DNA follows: TGTGCCATCCGTCCCAGCGTGGGGCAGCCCCAGCATTTT.

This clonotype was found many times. CDR3 coding DNA: TGTGCCAGCAGTTTGCCTGGACAGACCACTGAAGCTTTCTTT. Protein: CASSLPGQTTEAFF. The chain is built from TRBV28 and TRBJ1-1; maybe TRBD1 (6 bases). Looked up from germline, CDR1 is MDHEN and CDR2 is SYDVKM. V lost 3 bases to trimming and J lost 4 bases, with 12 bases between them. The CDR3 runs to 14 residues.